Listed here are 20 T cell receptor beta chains from one sample, sequenced in a study of control samples from healthy donors and cancer patients. Using immunoSEQ multiplex PCR, the repertoire was profiled, and TCRdb retains in-frame clones only, with some absent. This sample has 150,000 or so clones, with 85% to 95% found just once. Input material: blood. Receptor source: a man aged 40-50 years in good health.

CDR3 sequence (DNA): TGTGCCAGCAGCTCTTTAGCGGGGGCCGGGGAGCTGTTTTTT. This encodes CASSSLAGAGELFF. J is TRBJ2-2 and V is TRBV3-1 (or the pseudogene TRBV3-2), with 9 bases that match TRBD2. The V gene's germline CDR1 is LGHDT and CDR2 YNNKEL (reference sequence). This CDR3 has 14 residues. The junction had 4 bases not matched to a gene; V was cut back by 5 bases and J by 6 bases.

CDR3: CASSQFLYRGYNEQFF. As DNA, the CDR3 is TGCGCCAGCAGTCAATTCTTATACCGTGGGTACAATGAGCAGTTCTTC. This sequence joins TRBV23-1 and TRBJ2-1; D is unclear. TRBV23-1 is an ORF for which the function is uncertain. The CDR3 has 16 residues. V was pared by 1 base and J by 4 bases, with 14 bases between.

CDR3 DNA: TGCGCCAGCAGCCGTACGGACCCCCGAAGTTCGGAGCAGTACTTC. Its protein product is CASSRTDPRSSEQYF. This sequence joins TRBV5-1 and TRBJ2-7; D is ambiguous. CDR1 SGHRS and CDR2 YFSETQ come from the germline V gene. The CDR3 loop spans 15 amino acids. Trimming removed 4 bases at V and 7 bases at J, with 21 bases between.

The J gene is TRBJ1-1, the V gene TRBV9, with 7 bases matching TRBD1. Germline loops: CDR1 SGDLS, CDR2 YYNGEE. Losses at the gene ends were 4 bases for V and 3 bases for J; bases not matched to a gene: 6. This CDR3 spans 14 amino acids. The CDR3 DNA sequence: TGTGCCAGCAGCCCCGGGACAGAATACACTGAAGCTTTCTTT. Translated: CASSPGTEYTEAFF. The complete variable domain, with remaining parts taken from reference TRBV9 and TRBJ1-1, reads DSGVTQTPKHLITATGQRVTLRCSPRSGDLSVYWYQQSLDQGLQFLIQYYNGEERAKGNILERFSAQQFPDLHSELNLSSLELGDSALYFCASSPGTEYTEAFFGQGTRLTVV.

This chain uses TRBV6-5 with TRBJ1-5, with D perhaps TRBD1 (5 bases). Germline lookup yields CDR1 MNHEY and CDR2 SVGAGI. The V and J ends lost 6 bases and 2 bases respectively, with 11 bases between them. The CDR3 has 14 amino acids. The CDR3 loop reads CASSGGKGNQPQHF. The CDR3 region has the DNA TGTGCCAGCAGCGGGGGAAAGGGCAATCAGCCCCAGCATTTT.

This sequence joins TRBV10-2 and TRBJ2-3; possibly TRBD1 for D (5 bases). Germline values: CDR1 WSHSY, CDR2 SAAADI. The CDR3 is made up of 14 amino acids. Trimming cost V 5 bases and J 2 bases, with 11 bases left between them. Here the CDR3 reads CASSPGQPTDTQYF. In DNA form, the CDR3 reads TGCGCCAGCAGTCCCGGACAACCCACAGATACGCAGTATTTT.

This rearrangement joins TRBV7-2 to TRBJ1-4, with unresolved D. V dropped 4 bases and J dropped 2 bases, with 11 bases sitting between them. The CDR3 length is 15 residues. Germline V CDR1 and CDR2: SGHTA, FQGNSA. CDR3 region: CASSSDGGTNEKLFF. CDR3 in DNA: TGTGCCAGCAGCTCGGACGGTGGCACTAATGAAAAACTGTTTTTT.

This clone showed up just once. The chain joins TRBV6-2 or TRBV6-3 to TRBJ1-2, with D perhaps TRBD1 (6 bases). Trimming shortened V by 5 bases and J by 8 bases, and 24 bases separated the two germline ends. The CDR3 has 16 amino acids. The germline gives CDR1 MNHEY, CDR2 SVGEGT. The CDR3 DNA sequence: TGTGCCAGCAGTGGCCGTGGGGGCCAACGCATAAGAGGCTACACCTTC. As protein: CASSGRGGQRIRGYTF.

The genes are TRBV11-2 and TRBJ1-2, with D maybe TRBD1 (5 bases). The CDR3 covers 15 residues. V was cut by 1 base and J by 4 bases, with 13 bases left in between. The germline V gene encodes CDR1 SGHAT and CDR2 FQNNGV. The DNA for the CDR3 is TGTGCCAGCAGCTTAGGAGTGGCAGGGATCTATGGCTACACCTTC. It encodes CASSLGVAGIYGYTF.

The DNA for the CDR3 is TGTGCCAGCAGTGAAGAAGGGGCGGCGGGAAGCAATCAGCCCCAGCATTTT. Encoded protein: CASSEEGAAGSNQPQHF. V usage is TRBV6-1 and J usage is TRBJ1-5, with TRBD1 as a possible D gene (5 bases). V lost 1 base, J lost 1 base, and 14 bases lay in between. CDR1 MNHNS and CDR2 SASEGT come from the germline V gene. The length of the CDR3 is 17 residues.

This rearrangement joins TRBV11-2 to TRBJ2-3; 8 bases fit TRBD2. The CDR3 loop spans 18 amino acids. J gave up 3 bases and V 4 bases, and 15 bases lay outside the gene matches. Germline V gene sequence: CDR1 SGHAT, CDR2 FQNNGV. The CDR3 nucleotides are TGTGCCAGCAGCTCGCCCTCTCGGGGCGGGGGGAGGACAGATACGCAGTATTTT. Translation gives CASSSPSRGGGRTDTQYF.

J is TRBJ2-2 and V is TRBV6-6; D unresolved. Germline-derived CDR1 and CDR2 are MNHNY and SVGAGI (reference sequence). The CDR3 loop spans 13 amino acids. Between the trimmed V and J ends, which lost 0 bases and 6 bases, there was a span of 5 bases. The CDR3 bases are TGTGCCAGCAGTTACTCCATGGCCGGGGAGCTGTTTTTT. Protein: CASSYSMAGELFF.

The genes are TRBV14 and TRBJ1-1; 8 bases are shared with TRBD1. Germline V gives CDR1 SGHDN, CDR2 FVKESK. Trimming at V came to 0 bases and at J to 5 bases, leaving 8 bases not matched to a gene. This CDR3 contains 16 residues. CDR3 region: CASSQDVRGQDTEAFF. The CDR3 DNA reads TGTGCCAGCAGCCAAGATGTTAGGGGACAGGATACTGAAGCTTTCTTT.

A note on this clone: Germline is not matched at one junction end, which may reflect a read error. The J gene is TRBJ2-7, the V gene TRBV5-1; 10 nucleotides line up with TRBD2. This CDR3 has 15 amino acids. Germline CDR1 SGHRS, CDR2 YFSETQ. This chain's CDR3 is CTSSLLTSGLREQYF. DNA of the CDR3: TGCACCAGCAGCTTGTTGACTAGCGGGTTGAGAGAGCAGTACTTC. The whole variable domain, remainder taken from reference TRBV5-1 and TRBJ2-7, is KAGVTQTPRYLIKTRGQQVTLSCSPISGHRSVSWYQQTPGQGLQFLFEYFSETQRNKGNFPGRFSGRQFSNSRSEMNVSTLELGDSALYLCTSSLLTSGLREQYFGPGTRLTVT.

This clone was counted a single time. This chain links TRBV9 with TRBJ1-2; 9 nucleotides line up with TRBD1. CDR1 SGDLS and CDR2 YYNGEE come from the germline V gene. The CDR3 spans 11 residues. V was clipped by 7 bases and J by 8 bases; unmatched bases: 3. CDR3 DNA: TGTGCCAGCGGACAGGGGCGCGGCTACACCTTC. Translating it yields CASGQGRGYTF.

The chain has TRBV5-6 and TRBJ2-3; TRBD2 is a possible D gene (6 bases). Germline V lookup: CDR1 SGHDT, CDR2 YYEEEE. Trimming removed 2 bases from V and 0 bases from J, with 10 bases in between. This CDR3 is built from 15 residues. CDR3 in amino acids: CASSFGGTSTDTQYF. CDR3 bases: TGTGCCAGCAGCTTCGGGGGTACTAGCACAGATACGCAGTATTTT. Based on the CDR3 plus reference TRBV5-6 and TRBJ2-3, the full variable domain is DAGVTQSPTHLIKTRGQQVTLRCSPKSGHDTVSWYQQALGQGPQFIFQYYEEEERQRGNFPDRFSGHQFPNYSSELNVNALLLGDSALYLCASSFGGTSTDTQYFGPGTRLTVL.

This sequence joins TRBV7-6 and TRBJ2-1; no reliable D call. Germline CDR1 is SGHVS and CDR2 is FNYEAQ. Trimming cost V 0 bases and J 0 bases, with 6 bases left between them. This CDR3 spans 15 amino acids. CDR3 in DNA: TGTGCCAGCAGCTTAGCGGAGTCCTCCTACAATGAGCAGTTCTTC. It codes for CASSLAESSYNEQFF.

V gene TRBV5-4 combines with J gene TRBJ2-7; D is unclear. The CDR3 totals 13 residues. Germline V CDR1 and CDR2: SGHNT, YYREEE (reference sequence). Trimming cost V 0 bases and J 2 bases, with 6 bases left between them. CDR3 loop: CASSLGGTYEQYF. The CDR3 DNA reads TGTGCCAGCAGCTTGGGGGGTACCTACGAGCAGTACTTC.

CDR3 protein: CASSSSPEAFF. CDR3 bases: TGTGCCAGCAGCTCTAGCCCTGAAGCTTTCTTT. This chain connects TRBV7-9 to TRBJ1-1; no firm D call. CDR1 SEHNR and CDR2 FQNEAQ come from the germline V gene (reference sequence). The CDR3 has 11 amino acids. The V end lost 4 bases, the J end lost 6 bases, and 6 bases lay between the germline ends.

This chain joins TRBV10-3 and TRBJ2-5; 7 bases fit TRBD1. This CDR3 comprises 13 residues. J was trimmed by 2 bases and V by 3 bases; bases with no gene match: 0. Per germline, CDR1 ENHRY and CDR2 SYGVKD. CDR3 loop: CAISDRGQETQYF. The DNA of the CDR3 is TGTGCCATCAGTGACAGGGGGCAAGAGACCCAGTACTTC.